The 5 T cell receptor beta chains below come from one sample, sequenced in a study of T cells after yellow fever vaccination. TCRdb independently ran MiXCR on the 5' RACE reads; one entry per CDR3 protein. The table records fewer than 350,000 distinct CDR3 sequences, about 9.5% of them present only once. Sample: PBMCs, taken on the day of the first yellow fever vaccination. All receptors come from a man aged 18 to 35 who received the YFV17D yellow fever vaccine.

As regards this clonotype: One end of the junction varies from germline; a read error may be responsible. The rearrangement joins TRBV20-1 to TRBJ2-7; D not certain. The CDR3 has 11 amino acids. The germline V gene encodes CDR1 DFQATT and CDR2 SNEGSKA (reference sequence). CDR3 bases: TGCAGTGCCAGAGAGCACTACGAGCAGTACTTC. Its protein is CSAREHYEQYF.

This clonotype was counted between two and nine times. The chain has TRBV25-1 and TRBJ2-7; 10 bases are shared with TRBD1. Looked up from germline, CDR1 is MGHDK and CDR2 is SYGVNS. The CDR3 is made up of 15 amino acids. V shed 5 bases, J shed 5 bases, and the junction held 9 bases outside the gene matches. CDR3 in DNA: TGTGCCAGCAGTTTGGCCGGGACAGGGGCGGACGAGCAGTACTTC. It translates to CASSLAGTGADEQYF.

The V gene is TRBV6-2 or TRBV6-3, the J gene TRBJ2-7, with 7 bases fitting TRBD1. The germline gives CDR1 MNHEY, CDR2 SVGEGT. J was trimmed by 5 bases and V by 11 bases; bases with no gene match: 15. The CDR3 contains 14 residues. The DNA of the CDR3 is TGTGCCTTATCGAAAGGACAGGAGGCCCACGAGCAGTACTTC. Protein product: CALSKGQEAHEQYF.

The table lists this clonotype with many counts. The chain joins TRBV7-6 to TRBJ2-1, with a tentative D call TRBD1 (6 bases). V dropped 4 bases and J dropped 4 bases, with 14 bases sitting between them. CDR3 length: 15 residues. The V gene's germline CDR1 is SGHVS and CDR2 FNYEAQ. Written as DNA, the CDR3 is TGTGCCAGCAGCTCCATCCAACAGGGTTACAATGAGCAGTTCTTC. Protein sequence: CASSSIQQGYNEQFF.

This clonotype was picked up a small number of times. The rearrangement uses TRBV12-3 or TRBV12-4 and TRBJ2-7; D ambiguous. V was cut by 6 bases and J by 6 bases, with 12 bases left in between. The CDR3 totals 12 residues. The CDR3 DNA is TGTGCCAGCAGGCCCGACTCGAGCGAGCAGTACTTC. Residues: CASRPDSSEQYF.